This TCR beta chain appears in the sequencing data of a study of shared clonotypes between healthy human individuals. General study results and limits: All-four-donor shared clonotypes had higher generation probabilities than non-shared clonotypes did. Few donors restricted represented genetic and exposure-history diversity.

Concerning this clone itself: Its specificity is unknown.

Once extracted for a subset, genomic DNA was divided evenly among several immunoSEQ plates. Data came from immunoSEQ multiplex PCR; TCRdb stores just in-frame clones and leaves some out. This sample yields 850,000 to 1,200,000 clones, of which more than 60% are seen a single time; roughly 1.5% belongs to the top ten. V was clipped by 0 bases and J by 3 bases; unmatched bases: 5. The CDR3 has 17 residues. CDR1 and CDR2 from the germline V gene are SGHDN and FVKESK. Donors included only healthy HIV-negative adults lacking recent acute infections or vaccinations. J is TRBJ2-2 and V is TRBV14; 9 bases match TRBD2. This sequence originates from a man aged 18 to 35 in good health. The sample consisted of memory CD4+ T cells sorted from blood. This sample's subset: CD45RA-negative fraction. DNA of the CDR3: TGTGCCAGCAGCCAAGATCCAGCGGGGGGTTACACCGGGGAGCTGTTTTTT. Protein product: CASSQDPAGGYTGELFF.